The 14 T cell receptor beta chains below come from one sample, sequenced in a study of T cells in localized non-small cell lung cancer. Measured with immunoSEQ multiplex PCR; TCRdb has only the in-frame clones, and not every one. Among some 32,000 clones listed, 90% to 95% were seen once. The sequences come from peripheral blood, collected before any cancer treatment. The receptor set was obtained from a woman aged 40-70 years with stage I lung adenocarcinoma.

The chain carries TRBV18 and TRBJ1-4; 7 positions agree with TRBD1. The germline V gene encodes CDR1 KGHSH and CDR2 LQKENI. With 6 bases clipped from V and 2 bases from J, the junction kept 9 bases outside the gene matches. The CDR3 spans 16 residues. CDR3 amino acids: CASSARTGRTNEKLFF. The CDR3 nucleotides read TGTGCCAGCTCGGCAAGGACAGGCCGGACTAATGAAAAACTGTTTTTT.

The chain is built from TRBV27 and TRBJ2-2; 9 nucleotides align to TRBD1. V dropped 2 bases and J dropped 3; count of bases not matched to a gene: 4. The CDR3 has 16 amino acids. Germline CDR1 and CDR2: MNHEY and SMNVEV (reference sequence). CDR3 DNA: TGTGCCAGCAGTTTACGGTGGACAGGGGACACCGGGGAGCTGTTTTTT. Translated: CASSLRWTGDTGELFF.

The chain is built from TRBV19 and TRBJ2-1, with D perhaps being TRBD1 or TRBD2 (6 bases each). Germline CDR1 LNHDA, CDR2 SQIVND (reference sequence). This CDR3 region has 15 residues. V was cut by 3 bases and J by 3 bases, with 12 bases left in between. The CDR3, as DNA: TGTGCCAGTAGTATTTCCGGGGGCCTCTACAATGAGCAGTTCTTC. Translating gives CASSISGGLYNEQFF.

V and J are TRBV6-5 and TRBJ2-3, with D possibly being TRBD2 (6 bases). The germline V gene encodes CDR1 MNHEY and CDR2 SVGAGI. The CDR3 covers 14 residues. Trimming stripped 0 bases from V and 3 bases from J, with 7 bases between. The CDR3 is CASSYSGGTDTQYF. The CDR3, as DNA: TGTGCCAGCAGTTACTCGGGGGGTACAGATACGCAGTATTTT.

The gene calls are TRBV6-6 and TRBJ2-1, with D perhaps TRBD2 (5 bases). Deletions cut 6 bases from V and 1 base from J, with 13 bases between. The germline V gene encodes CDR1 MNHNY and CDR2 SVGAGI (reference sequence). This CDR3 region has 15 residues. The CDR3 spells CASRRQSGSYNEQFF. CDR3 bases: TGTGCCAGCAGACGCCAAAGCGGATCCTACAATGAGCAGTTCTTC.

V and J are TRBV5-1 and TRBJ2-3, with D possibly matching TRBD2 (6 bases). The CDR3 contains 16 residues. The germline V gene encodes CDR1 SGHRS and CDR2 YFSETQ. Deletions cut 1 base from V and 0 bases from J, with 12 bases between. The CDR3 coding sequence is TGCGCCAGCAGCTTGCTAGCGTCAGCTAGCACAGATACGCAGTATTTT. This translates into CASSLLASASTDTQYF.

The genes are TRBV18 and TRBJ1-2; 7 bases fit TRBD1. Germline lookup yields CDR1 KGHSH and CDR2 LQKENI. V dropped 2 bases and J dropped 4; count of bases not matched to a gene: 4. CDR3 length: 14 residues. CDR3 bases: TGTGCCAGCTCACCAGAGGGACAGAGCTATGGCTACACCTTC. It encodes CASSPEGQSYGYTF.

A word on this clone: The identical CDR3 is also encoded by other nucleotide sequences in the sample. V and J are TRBV19 and TRBJ2-7, with TRBD2 matching over 8 bases. This CDR3 has 17 residues. Unmatched junction bases numbered 17, after V lost 6 bases and J lost 4 bases. The germline V gene has CDR1 LNHDA and CDR2 SQIVND (reference sequence). CDR3 DNA: TGTGCCAGTAGGCCTGGGGGTCGGGGGGGTCCTTCTTACGAGCAGTACTTC. The encoded protein is CASRPGGRGGPSYEQYF.

The chain carries TRBV7-2 and TRBJ1-6; maybe TRBD1 (6 bases). The CDR3 runs 15 residues. With 6 bases removed from V and 6 bases from J, the gap between germline ends came to 15 bases. Germline loops: CDR1 SGHTA, CDR2 FQGNSA. The CDR3, as DNA: TGTGCCAGCAGTCATAGCAGGGGAGGTAATTCACCCCTCCACTTT. Amino acid sequence: CASSHSRGGNSPLHF. The whole variable domain, filled in from reference TRBV7-2 and TRBJ1-6, reads GAGVSQSPSNKVTEKGKDVELRCDPISGHTALYWYRQSLGQGLEFLIYFQGNSAPDKSGLPSDRFSAERTGGSVSTLTIQRTQQEDSAVYLCASSHSRGGNSPLHFGNGTRLTVT.

The chain has TRBV6-1 and TRBJ2-7; D gene unclear. V was pared by 10 bases and J by 3 bases, with 16 bases between. Germline values: CDR1 MNHNS, CDR2 SASEGT. The CDR3 spans 13 residues. The CDR3 coding sequence is TGTGCCAACTCAAAGGGCCGGATCTACGAGCAGTACTTC. It is translated as CANSKGRIYEQYF.

V usage is TRBV6-5 and J usage is TRBJ2-7; TRBD2 matches 8 bases. The CDR3 consists of 13 residues. Looked up from germline, CDR1 is MNHEY and CDR2 is SVGAGI. V shed 10 bases and J 1 base; nucleotides not matched to a gene: 6. This CDR3 reads CAIRGGTSYEQYF. In nucleotides, the CDR3 is TGTGCCATCCGGGGGGGCACTTCCTACGAGCAGTACTTC.

The chain recombines TRBV10-3 with TRBJ2-1, with D perhaps given as TRBD1 or TRBD2 (5 bases each). This CDR3 is 14 amino acids long. V was clipped by 6 bases and J by 8 bases, with 17 bases between them. The germline V gene has CDR1 ENHRY and CDR2 SYGVKD. The CDR3 nucleotides are TGTGCCATCAGGCGAGGGGTTGGTCTCGATGAGCAGTTCTTC. Encoded protein: CAIRRGVGLDEQFF.

The rearrangement links TRBV28 to TRBJ1-4, with 9 bases fitting TRBD1. The ends lost 5 bases at V and 5 bases at J; junction bases unmatched: 12. Germline lookup yields CDR1 MDHEN and CDR2 SYDVKM. The CDR3 covers 17 residues. The DNA for the CDR3 is TGTGCCAGCAGTCCCCGACCACACAGGGGGCTAAATGAAAAACTGTTTTTT. Translation: CASSPRPHRGLNEKLFF.

This clone was observed once. The rearrangement joins TRBV11-3 to TRBJ2-7; 7 bases agree with TRBD1. Germline loops: CDR1 SGHNT, CDR2 YENEEA. The CDR3 has 17 amino acids. After removal of 0 bases from V and 5 bases from J, the junction contained 13 bases not matched to a gene. The CDR3 reads CASSLDPRTGVVDEQYF. CDR3 coding DNA: TGTGCCAGCAGCTTAGACCCCAGGACAGGCGTTGTGGACGAGCAGTACTTC.